What follows is one T cell receptor (beta chain) and its context. The data originate from a study of blood T cell repertoires in COVID-19. Study as a whole: The analysed material was cDNA or gDNA that came from T cells, B-cell-depleted T cells, or PBMCs.

Per the original data handling: Reference gene primer amplification gave estimated nucleated cell counts. TCRdb's copy holds only in-frame clones and misses some; the assay was immunoSEQ multiplex PCR. V and J calls and clone size are those listed in that table; D and trimming were worked out from the DNA. This table has about 73,000 clones, roughly 80% appearing once. Enrollment of patients from Seattle took place during active infection, with longitudinal follow-up. In germline, CDR1 is GTSNPN, CDR2 SVGIG (reference sequence). The V segment lost 2 bases and the J segment 7 bases; nucleotides outside the gene matches: 13. The CDR3 has 15 amino acids.

This sequence joins TRBV30 and TRBJ1-1; 7 nucleotides align to TRBD1. The sequence came from a man aged 70-80 years with COVID-19, enrolled during active disease. Sequencing input: peripheral blood. In DNA form, the CDR3 reads TGTGCCTGGAGTTTTCTCCGACAGGGTTTGGTTGAAGCTTTCTTT. This gives the protein CAWSFLRQGLVEAFF.